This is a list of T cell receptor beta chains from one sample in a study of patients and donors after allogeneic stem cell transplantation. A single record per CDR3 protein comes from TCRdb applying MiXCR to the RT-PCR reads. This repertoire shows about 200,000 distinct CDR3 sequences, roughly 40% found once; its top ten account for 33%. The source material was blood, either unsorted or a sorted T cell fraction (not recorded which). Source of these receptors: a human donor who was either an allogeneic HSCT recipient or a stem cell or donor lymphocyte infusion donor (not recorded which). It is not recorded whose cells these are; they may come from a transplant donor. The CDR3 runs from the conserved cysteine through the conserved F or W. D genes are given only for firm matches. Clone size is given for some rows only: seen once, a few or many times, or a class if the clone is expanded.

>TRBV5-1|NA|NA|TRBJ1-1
CASSLGSGAKNTEAFF
TGCGCCAGCAGCTTGGGGAGTGGGGCAAAGAACACTGAAGCTTTCTTT
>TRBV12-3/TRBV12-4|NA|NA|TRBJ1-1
CASRVAHGGTEAFF
TGTGCCAGCAGGGTCGCACACGGTGGGACTGAAGCTTTCTTT
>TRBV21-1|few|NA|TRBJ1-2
CASSPPTF
TGTGCCAGCAGCCCGCCTACCTTC
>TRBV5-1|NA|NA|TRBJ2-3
CASRSLPPDPVVF
TGCGCCAGCAGGTCCCTACCCCCCGACCCCGTAGTTTTT
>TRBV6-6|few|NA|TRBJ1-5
CASTLEGGGQPQHF
TGTGCCAGCACCTTGGAGGGGGGAGGGCAGCCCCAGCATTTT
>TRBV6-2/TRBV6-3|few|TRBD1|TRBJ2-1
CASSRGPSYNEQFF
TGTGCCAGCAGCAGGGGGCCCTCCTACAATGAGCAGTTCTTC
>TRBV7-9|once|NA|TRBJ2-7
CASSLTDNSYEQYF
TGTGCCAGCAGCCTCACGGACAACTCCTACGAGCAGTACTTC
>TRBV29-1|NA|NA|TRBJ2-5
CSVEDDRREGTQYF
TGCAGCGTTGAAGATGACAGGAGGGAGGGGACCCAGTACTTC
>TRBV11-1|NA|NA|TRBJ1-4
CASSSRGQEDEKLFF
TGTGCCAGCAGCTCCCGGGGCCAAGAAGATGAAAAACTGTTTTTT
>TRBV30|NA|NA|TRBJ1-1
CALDSGDTEAFF
TGTGCCCTGGATTCGGGGGACACTGAAGCTTTCTTT
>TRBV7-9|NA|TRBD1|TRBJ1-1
CASSLGDSGPAFF
TGTGCCAGCAGCTTAGGGGACAGCGGCCCAGCTTTCTTT
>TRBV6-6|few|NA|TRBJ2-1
CASSYSDGRELGDNEQFF
TGTGCCAGCAGTTACTCCGATGGCCGGGAGCTAGGGGACAATGAGCAGTTCTTC
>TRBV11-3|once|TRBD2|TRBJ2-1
CASAKREAGNEQFF
TGTGCCAGCGCGAAGCGGGAAGCGGGCAATGAGCAGTTCTTC
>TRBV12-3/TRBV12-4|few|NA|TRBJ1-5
CASSSRQHNQPQHF
TGTGCCAGCAGTTCCCGACAGCATAATCAGCCCCAGCATTTT
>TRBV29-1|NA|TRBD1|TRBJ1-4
CSGRDRGYEKLFF
TGCAGCGGGCGGGACAGGGGTTATGAAAAACTGTTTTTT
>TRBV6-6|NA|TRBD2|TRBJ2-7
CASSYSVVAGSILPYEQYF
TGTGCCAGCAGTTACTCGGTGGTAGCGGGTTCAATACTACCCTACGAGCAGTACTTC
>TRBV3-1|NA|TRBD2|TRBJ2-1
CASSQDAAGGWYNEQFF
TGTGCCAGCAGCCAAGATGCGGCGGGAGGGTGGTACAATGAGCAGTTCTTC
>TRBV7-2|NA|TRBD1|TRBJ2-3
CASSHPGQSTDTQYF
TGTGCCAGCAGCCATCCGGGACAGAGCACAGATACGCAGTATTTT
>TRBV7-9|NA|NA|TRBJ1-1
CASSFSLGAKAEAFF
TGTGCCAGCAGCTTTAGTTTGGGGGCTAAAGCTGAAGCTTTCTTT
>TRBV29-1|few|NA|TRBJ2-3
CSVVVDTQYF
TGCAGCGTTGTGGTTGATACGCAGTATTTT
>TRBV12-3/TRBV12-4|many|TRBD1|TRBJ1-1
CASSLGQGRGAFF
TGTGCCAGCAGTTTAGGACAGGGTCGGGGAGCTTTCTTT
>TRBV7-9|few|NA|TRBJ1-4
CASSLGPKGLKNEKLFF
TGTGCCAGCAGCTTAGGCCCCAAAGGGCTAAAGAATGAAAAACTGTTTTTT
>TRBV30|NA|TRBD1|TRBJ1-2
CACTPGQGKGNYGYTF
TGTGCCTGTACACCGGGACAGGGAAAGGGGAACTATGGCTACACCTTC
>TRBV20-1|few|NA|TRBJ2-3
CSAPSQGASTDTQYF
TGCAGTGCTCCCTCGCAGGGCGCTAGCACAGATACGCAGTATTTT
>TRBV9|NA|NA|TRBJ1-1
CASSVIGGTEAFF
TGTGCCAGCAGCGTAATCGGAGGTACTGAAGCTTTCTTT
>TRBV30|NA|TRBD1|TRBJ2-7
CAWSVGGLYEQYF
TGTGCCTGGAGTGTAGGGGGCCTCTACGAGCAGTACTTC
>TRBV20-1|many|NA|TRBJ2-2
CSAKLANTGELFF
TGCAGTGCTAAACTAGCGAACACCGGGGAGCTGTTTTTT
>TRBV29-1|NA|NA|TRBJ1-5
CSVEDIYSNQPQHF
TGCAGCGTTGAAGATATCTATAGCAATCAGCCCCAGCATTTT
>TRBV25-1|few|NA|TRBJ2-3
CASTHGSTDTQYF
TGTGCCAGCACCCACGGTAGCACAGATACGCAGTATTTT
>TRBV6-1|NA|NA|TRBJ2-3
CASSEAGGSNTDTQYF
TGTGCCAGCAGTGAAGCTGGCGGGTCAAACACAGATACGCAGTATTTT
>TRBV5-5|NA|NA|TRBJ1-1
CASSLGVGGAITEAFF
TGTGCCAGCAGCTTGGGGGTCGGCGGGGCGATAACTGAAGCTTTCTTT
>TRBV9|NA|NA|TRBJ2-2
CASSVARTGELFF
TGTGCCAGCAGCGTAGCTCGCACCGGGGAGCTGTTTTTT
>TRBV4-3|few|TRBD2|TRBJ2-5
CASSQGLTGGSGSCYF
TGCGCCAGCAGCCAAGGCTTAACGGGAGGTAGCGGGAGTTGTTACTTC